This T cell receptor (beta chain) appears in the sequencing data of a study of cytomegalovirus exposure and HLA in healthy donors. The CDR3 has 16 amino acids. V lost 1 base and J 2 bases, leaving 9 bases between the germline ends. Looked up from germline, CDR1 is LNHDA and CDR2 is SQIVND (reference sequence). Amplification used 60 Vbeta primers and 13 Jbeta primers. TCRdb's copy holds only in-frame clones and misses some; the assay was immunoSEQ multiplex PCR. Of some 210,000 clones in the sample, approximately 78% are singletons; the top ten hold approximately 3.8%. In the case of this clone: The sample has other DNA sequences that encode this CDR3 too.

The rearrangement joins TRBV19 to TRBJ2-6; TRBD2 is a possible D gene (5 bases). Sequencing used PBMCs. The origin of this receptor is a male donor in good health and CMV-seronegative. The CDR3 DNA reads as TGTGCCAGTAGTATAGTCCCCGGGGCTGGGGCCAACGTCCTGACTTTC. Translation gives CASSIVPGAGANVLTF.